These 24 T cell receptor beta chains were all obtained from the same sample, sequenced in a study of blood T cell repertoires in COVID-19 (dated by TCRdb to the early 2020s). Receptor amplification or capture employed the immunoSEQ multiplex PCR assay. Here the immuneACCESS table is served through TCRdb, limited to in-frame sequences with V and J called. Missing clones are a known gap in these copies; in checked studies unresolved V genes cover under half, and the rest lacks a known reason. The sample table holds some 200,000 clones, of which around nine tenths were seen once. Around 12% of the sample comes from the top ten. The sample was peripheral blood. The receptors stem from a woman in her 70s with COVID-19, enrolled during active disease.

The chain uses TRBV21-1 and TRBJ2-5; TRBD1 is the table's D call and was not checked against the DNA. TRBV21-1 is listed as a pseudogene. The CDR3 is made up of 16 amino acids. CDR3 in DNA: TGTGCCAGCAGTAAACCCGACAGGGATGATAAGGAGACCCAGTACTTC. This gives the protein CASSKPDRDDKETQYF.

The V call is TRBV5-1, the J call TRBJ1-4, with 7 bases matching TRBD1. CDR3 size: 15 residues. With 4 bases clipped from V and 3 bases from J, the junction kept 6 bases outside the gene matches. Germline loops: CDR1 SGHRS, CDR2 YFSETQ. In nucleotides, the CDR3 is TGCGCCAGCAGCCGTGACAGGGAGTCTAATGAAAAACTGTTTTTT. Translation: CASSRDRESNEKLFF.

This clone was seen a handful of times. J is TRBJ1-1 and V is TRBV5-1; D might be TRBD1 (6 bases). V was shortened by 6 bases and J by 2 bases, with 17 bases between the two germline ends. The V gene's germline CDR1 is SGHRS and CDR2 YFSETQ. CDR3 size: 15 residues. The DNA of the CDR3 is TGCGCCAGCACCCCCAGGACAGCGGATAACACTGAAGCTTTCTTT. This sequence encodes CASTPRTADNTEAFF.

A single count supports this clone. V and J are TRBV28 and TRBJ2-7; 7 bases align to TRBD2. V shed 5 bases, J shed 4 bases, and the junction held 20 bases outside the gene matches. Germline V gives CDR1 MDHEN, CDR2 SYDVKM. CDR3 length equals 18 residues. The CDR3, as DNA: TGTGCCAGCAGTCCCCCCCGGATGGGGAAGCGGGATAGGTACGAGCAGTACTTC. Its protein product is CASSPPRMGKRDRYEQYF.

This clone was detected once. This chain connects TRBV7-9 to TRBJ2-1; TRBD2 agrees at 14 bases. Germline CDR1 SEHNR, CDR2 FQNEAQ (reference sequence). CDR3 length: 15 amino acids. After removal of 7 bases from V and 7 bases from J, the junction contained 6 bases not matched to a gene. Here the CDR3 reads CASTIGTSGSNEQFF. The CDR3, as DNA: TGTGCCAGCACTATCGGGACTAGCGGGAGTAATGAGCAGTTCTTC.

The chain has TRBV3-1 (or the pseudogene TRBV3-2) and TRBJ2-2, with D maybe TRBD2 (7 bases). V was clipped by 1 base and J by 9 bases, with 15 bases between them. CDR1 and CDR2 from the germline V gene are LGHDT and YNNKEL (reference sequence). The CDR3 is 15 residues long. The CDR3 DNA follows: TGTGCCAGCAGCCAAGTCCATGGGGGGGCCAGGGAGCTGTTTTTT. It codes for CASSQVHGGARELFF.

J is TRBJ1-1 and V is TRBV30, with D hard to call. The germline V gene encodes CDR1 GTSNPN and CDR2 SVGIG (reference sequence). Between the trimmed V and J ends, which lost 1 base and 1 base, there was a span of 4 bases. The CDR3 consists of 12 residues. CDR3 amino acids: CAWSGQNTEAFF. The CDR3 DNA follows: TGTGCCTGGAGTGGTCAGAACACTGAAGCTTTCTTT.

The chain employs TRBV19 and TRBJ1-2, with D unclear. Deletions cut 7 bases from V and 7 bases from J, with 16 bases between. CDR1 is LNHDA, CDR2 SQIVND, per germline (reference sequence). This CDR3 spans 13 amino acids. In DNA form, the CDR3 reads TGTGCCAGTACCCCGGGCGGGGTTCGTGGCTACACCTTC. It encodes CASTPGGVRGYTF.

This clone was observed a single time. This rearrangement joins TRBV7-6 to TRBJ2-3, with D possibly matching TRBD1 (6 bases). Germline CDR1 and CDR2: SGHVS and FNYEAQ. Trimming shortened V by 4 bases and J by 1 base, and 12 bases separated the two germline ends. The CDR3 has 15 residues. The CDR3, as DNA: TGTGCCAGCAGCTCAAGACAGGCCCGCACAGATACGCAGTATTTT. This codes for CASSSRQARTDTQYF.

The V call is TRBV2, the J call TRBJ1-2; 8 nucleotides line up with TRBD1. The CDR3 runs 14 residues. Trimming cost V 6 bases and J 3 bases; bases outside gene matches: 6. In germline, CDR1 is SNHLY, CDR2 FYNNEI. The CDR3 sequence is CASSADRDYYGYTF. DNA of the CDR3: TGTGCCAGCAGCGCGGACAGGGACTACTATGGCTACACCTTC. The full variable domain, its missing parts supplied by reference TRBV2 and TRBJ1-2, is EPEVTQTPSHQVTQMGQEVILRCVPISNHLYFYWYRQILGQKVEFLVSFYNNEISEKSEIFDDQFSVERPDGSNFTLKIRSTKLEDSAMYFCASSADRDYYGYTFGSGTRLTVV.

The CDR3 DNA sequence: TGTGCCAGCAGCAAATTACAGGGGGTCTCTAGTGAAAAACTGTTTTTT. This codes for CASSKLQGVSSEKLFF. This rearrangement joins TRBV11-3 to TRBJ1-4, with TRBD1 matching over 8 bases. The CDR3 totals 16 residues. The V gene end was trimmed by 5 bases and the J gene end by 7 bases; junction bases not matched to a gene: 12. CDR1 and CDR2 (germline): SGHNT, YENEEA.

This chain joins TRBV28 and TRBJ2-7; 12 bases are shared with TRBD1. Looked up from germline, CDR1 is MDHEN and CDR2 is SYDVKM. The CDR3 runs to 17 residues. V gave up 5 bases and J gave up 2 bases; unmatched junction bases: 10. CDR3 residues: CASSLGTGGVITYEQYF. The DNA of the CDR3 is TGTGCCAGCAGTCTGGGGACAGGGGGCGTAATCACCTACGAGCAGTACTTC.

V and J are TRBV7-3 and TRBJ1-6; no clear D. Per germline, CDR1 SGHTA and CDR2 FQGTGA. The CDR3 is 12 residues long. The germline V and J ends were trimmed by 2 bases and 10 bases, with 6 bases remaining between them. CDR3 protein: CASSLPGSPLHF. The CDR3 coding sequence is TGTGCCAGCAGCTTACCAGGCTCACCCCTCCACTTT. Full variable domain (missing parts from reference TRBV7-3 and TRBJ1-6): GAGVSQTPSNKVTEKGKYVELRCDPISGHTALYWYRQSLGQGPEFLIYFQGTGAADDSGLPNDRFFAVRPEGSVSTLKIQRTERGDSAVYLCASSLPGSPLHFGNGTRLTVT.

This chain connects TRBV6-1 to TRBJ1-6; possible D gene TRBD1, 5 bases. With 3 bases removed from V and 6 bases from J, the gap between germline ends came to 12 bases. The CDR3 length is 15 residues. CDR1 and CDR2 (germline): MNHNS, SASEGT. The CDR3 reads CASSEAGISNSPLHF. CDR3 DNA sequence: TGTGCCAGCAGTGAGGCAGGGATTAGTAATTCACCCCTCCACTTT.

The chain couples TRBV5-4 to TRBJ2-1; 15 bases align to TRBD2. After removal of 3 bases from V and 7 bases from J, the junction contained 2 bases not matched to a gene. This CDR3 comprises 15 residues. Germline assignment: CDR1 SGHNT and CDR2 YYREEE (reference sequence). CDR3 in DNA: TGTGCCAGCAGCTCGGGACTAGCGGGAGGTAATGAGCAGTTCTTC. It translates to CASSSGLAGGNEQFF.

The chain is built from TRBV5-6 and TRBJ1-1, with D hard to call. Trimming took 0 bases from V and 1 from J, leaving 10 bases between them. The germline V gene has CDR1 SGHDT and CDR2 YYEEEE. The CDR3 loop spans 15 amino acids. Here the CDR3 DNA reads TGTGCCAGCAGCTTGGGGGCCACGAGGAACACTGAAGCTTTCTTT. Translating it yields CASSLGATRNTEAFF.

The chain is built from TRBV21-1 and TRBJ2-2; the D segment call TRBD1 is taken from the table without a DNA check. TRBV21-1 is described as a pseudogene. This CDR3 is built from 17 residues. As DNA, the CDR3 is TGTGCCAGCAGCAAAGAAGGACAGGGGGTCCTGGCCGGGGAGCTGTTTTTT. Translation: CASSKEGQGVLAGELFF.

The J gene is TRBJ2-7, the V gene TRBV7-2; D not certain. CDR1 SGHTA and CDR2 FQGNSA come from the germline V gene. The CDR3 extends over 14 amino acids. With 3 bases removed from V and 7 bases from J, the gap between germline ends came to 16 bases. CDR3 nucleotides: TGTGCCAGCAGCTTTGGGCAGGCCGGCAGGGAGCAGTACTTC. Its translation is CASSFGQAGREQYF.

The chain carries TRBV5-1 and TRBJ2-5, with D perhaps matching TRBD1 (5 bases). CDR1 SGHRS and CDR2 YFSETQ come from the germline V gene. Trimming removed 1 base at V and 1 base at J, with 11 bases between. The CDR3 totals 15 residues. In DNA form, the CDR3 reads TGCGCCAGCAGCTTGAATAGACAGATCCAAGAGACCCAGTACTTC. Protein: CASSLNRQIQETQYF. Filled out from reference TRBV5-1 and TRBJ2-5, the complete variable domain reads KAGVTQTPRYLIKTRGQQVTLSCSPISGHRSVSWYQQTPGQGLQFLFEYFSETQRNKGNFPGRFSGRQFSNSRSEMNVSTLELGDSALYLCASSLNRQIQETQYFGPGTRLLVL.

The chain links TRBV6-5 to TRBJ2-7; D is perhaps TRBD1 (6 bases). V was cut by 5 bases and J by 3 bases, with 17 bases left in between. Germline V gene lookup returns CDR1 MNHEY and CDR2 SVGAGI. This CDR3 is built from 15 residues. In DNA form, the CDR3 reads TGTGCCAGCAGTCCGTACTTCTCGGACAGCTACGAGCAGTACTTC. Its translation: CASSPYFSDSYEQYF.

This clone was seen just once. This rearrangement joins TRBV6-5 to TRBJ2-7; 8 positions agree with TRBD2. The germline V gene encodes CDR1 MNHEY and CDR2 SVGAGI. Trimming cost V 7 bases and J 7 bases; bases outside gene matches: 12. CDR3 length: 14 amino acids. This CDR3 reads CASTGGAGAREQYF. CDR3 coding DNA: TGTGCCAGCACCGGGGGAGCGGGAGCTAGAGAGCAGTACTTC.

The table lists this clone with a count of one. The genes are TRBV7-9 and TRBJ1-4, with D perhaps matching TRBD1 (5 bases). The CDR3 has 16 residues. The V gene lost 6 bases and the J gene lost 4 bases, with 18 bases spanning the gap. Germline CDR1 and CDR2: SEHNR and FQNEAQ (reference sequence). CDR3 nucleotides: TGTGCCAGCAGTGTAAGCGGGACCCCCTTTAATGAAAAACTGTTTTTT. Its protein is CASSVSGTPFNEKLFF.

The rearrangement uses TRBV9 and TRBJ2-1; weak D call: TRBD1 (5 bases). Germline V gene lookup returns CDR1 SGDLS and CDR2 YYNGEE. V was pared by 4 bases and J by 5 bases, with 13 bases between. This CDR3 is built from 14 residues. Here the CDR3 DNA reads TGTGCCAGCAGCCCCCGACTCAGGGACAATGAGCAGTTCTTC. As protein: CASSPRLRDNEQFF.

The chain joins TRBV6-8 to TRBJ2-3; 9 positions agree with TRBD2. J lost 4 bases, V lost 0 bases, and 8 bases had no gene match. Germline V CDR1 and CDR2: MNHGY, SAAAGT. The CDR3 loop spans 17 amino acids. For the CDR3, the DNA is TGTGCCAGCAGTTACTCAGATAGCGGGAGTTTCGCAGATACGCAGTATTTT. As protein: CASSYSDSGSFADTQYF.